Described below is a single T cell receptor beta chain sequence and its context. The sample originates from a study of cytomegalovirus exposure and HLA in healthy donors. The CDR3 runs to 15 residues. In germline, CDR1 is LNHDA, CDR2 SQIVND (reference sequence). V was clipped by 4 bases and J by 3 bases; unmatched bases: 4. This PCR relied on a set of 60 Vbeta primers and 13 Jbeta primers. The method was immunoSEQ multiplex PCR; TCRdb's version includes in-frame clones alone and lacks a portion of them. The sample lists about 95,000 clones, under 85% seen once, with approximately 4% in the top ten. The sequence came from a middle-aged woman in good health and CMV-seropositive. The chain combines TRBV19 with TRBJ1-2, with 11 bases matching TRBD1. Sequenced input: PBMCs. CDR3 sequence: CASSTGTGGYYGYTF. Here the CDR3 DNA reads TGTGCCAGTAGTACAGGGACAGGGGGGTACTATGGCTACACCTTC. Using reference TRBV19 and TRBJ1-2 for the parts outside the CDR3, the full variable domain is DGGITQSPKYLFRKEGQNVTLSCEQNLNHDAMYWYRQDPGQGLRLIYYSQIVNDFQKGDIAEGYSVSREKKESFPLTVTSAQKNPTAFYLCASSTGTGGYYGYTFGSGTRLTVV.